Shown below are 30 T cell receptor beta chains from a single sample sequenced in a study of T cell repertoires in cytomegalovirus infection. One entry per CDR3 protein, called by TCRdb with MiXCR from the reads. The sample consists of hundreds of thousands of distinct CDR3 sequences, around 32% of them appearing once. Antigens of these TCRs are unknown. Sequences were derived from cultured CD8+ T cells from PBMCs, sampled from culture after CMV antigen stimulation. Receptor source: a human donor in good health (CMV status not recorded). Some clones in this sample may be carry-over from other donors' samples.

This chain uses TRBV14 with TRBJ2-3; possibly TRBD2 for D (5 bases). The CDR3 extends over 17 amino acids. Germline loops: CDR1 SGHDN, CDR2 FVKESK. Trimming left V 4 bases short and J 2 bases short, with 19 bases between. DNA for the CDR3: TGTGCCAGCAGCCTACTCGGAGGTAGCGCGCCCACAGATACGCAGTATTTT. This gives the protein CASSLLGGSAPTDTQYF.

There are a few counts of this clonotype. V and J are TRBV7-2 and TRBJ1-5; D unclear. V lost 1 base to trimming and J lost 9 bases, with 10 bases between them. CDR1 SGHTA and CDR2 FQGNSA come from the germline V gene. This CDR3 contains 13 residues. The CDR3 loop is CASSLDGRWPQHF. As DNA, the CDR3 is TGTGCCAGCAGCTTAGATGGACGCTGGCCCCAGCATTTT.

This clonotype was counted once. V and J are TRBV6-2 or TRBV6-3 and TRBJ1-1, with D maybe TRBD1 (5 bases). Germline CDR1 MNHEY, CDR2 SVGEGT. This CDR3 contains 16 residues. V was shortened by 2 bases and J by 3 bases, with 16 bases between the two germline ends. In DNA form, the CDR3 reads TGTGCCAGCAGTTACCCGACGATAGGGGCGGACACTGAAGCTTTCTTT. Amino acids: CASSYPTIGADTEAFF.

The V call is TRBV6-1, the J call TRBJ1-1; 8 bases align to TRBD1. With 4 bases clipped from V and 5 bases from J, the junction kept 9 bases outside the gene matches. From germline, CDR1 is MNHNS and CDR2 SASEGT. The CDR3 has 15 residues. The CDR3 DNA follows: TGTGCCAGCAGTGGGGTTGGCAGGGGGCTTACTGAAGCTTTCTTT. Protein product: CASSGVGRGLTEAFF.

The chain joins TRBV6-2 or TRBV6-3 to TRBJ1-1, with D possibly TRBD1 on 5 matching bases. CDR1 is MNHEY and CDR2 is SVGEGT in the germline V gene. Trimming pared 2 bases from V and 1 base from J, leaving 8 bases between. The CDR3 is 14 residues long. CDR3 residues: CASSYNGGNTEAFF. CDR3 DNA sequence: TGTGCCAGCAGTTACAACGGGGGGAACACTGAAGCTTTCTTT.

The V and J genes are TRBV24-1 and TRBJ1-6, with 7 bases lining up with TRBD1. This CDR3 has 15 amino acids. CDR1 and CDR2 (germline): KGHDR, SFDVKD. V lost 9 bases, J lost 9 bases, and 13 bases stayed unmatched. CDR3 DNA: TGTGCCACCCCGCCCCCACGGGACAGCTCTTCACCCCTCCACTTT. Residues: CATPPPRDSSSPLHF.

This clonotype occurred once. CDR3 nucleotides: TGTGCCAGCGGTGGGGGTCGGACTGAAGCTTTCTTT. This sequence encodes CASGGGRTEAFF. The chain uses TRBV12-3 or TRBV12-4 and TRBJ1-1, with D maybe TRBD1 (5 bases). The V end lost 8 bases, the J end lost 5 bases, and 12 bases lay between the germline ends. This CDR3 is 12 amino acids long.

The chain links TRBV19 to TRBJ1-2, with a possible D match to TRBD1 (6 bases). Germline loops: CDR1 LNHDA, CDR2 SQIVND (reference sequence). This CDR3 is built from 14 residues. Trimming left V 7 bases short and J 0 bases short, with 12 bases between. The CDR3 coding sequence is TGTGCCAGTACCGAGACAGGATCTAACTATGGCTACACCTTC. Its translation: CASTETGSNYGYTF.

This clonotype was recorded a few times. This chain joins TRBV7-6 and TRBJ2-7; D possibly corresponds to TRBD1 (5 bases). The V gene's germline CDR1 is SGHVS and CDR2 FNYEAQ. This CDR3 has 14 residues. Trimming took off 5 bases at V and 1 base at J, with 12 bases between the two ends. The CDR3 sequence is CASSTGPGSYEQYF. CDR3 DNA: TGTGCCAGCAGCACAGGTCCAGGTTCCTACGAGCAGTACTTC.

This clonotype occurred a few times. The rearrangement links TRBV7-4 to TRBJ2-1; no definite D call. The CDR3 is 14 amino acids. With 5 bases removed from V and 4 bases from J, the gap between germline ends came to 12 bases. Germline V gives CDR1 SGHVT, CDR2 SQSDAQ. Here the CDR3 reads CASSRAARYNEQFF. The DNA for the CDR3 is TGTGCCAGCAGCCGGGCGGCCAGATACAATGAGCAGTTCTTC.

J is TRBJ2-5 and V is TRBV10-3, with 7 bases aligning to TRBD2. The junction had 13 bases not matched to a gene; V was cut back by 10 bases and J by 5 bases. The CDR3 covers 14 residues. Looked up from germline, CDR1 is ENHRY and CDR2 is SYGVKD. The CDR3 loop is CASGSGGWGETQYF. The CDR3 region has the DNA TGTGCCAGCGGGTCCGGGGGGTGGGGGGAGACCCAGTACTTC.

The genes are TRBV7-6 and TRBJ1-1, with 7 bases lining up with TRBD1. The germline V gene encodes CDR1 SGHVS and CDR2 FNYEAQ. The CDR3 length is 14 residues. The J segment lost 10 bases and the V segment lost 6 bases, leaving 14 bases of the junction unmatched. The CDR3 DNA is TGTGCCAGCAGACCAGACAGGGCCCAAAGAAGAGCTTTCTTT. Amino acids: CASRPDRAQRRAFF.

The chain employs TRBV4-1 and TRBJ2-1; 12 bases are a match to TRBD2. J was trimmed by 8 bases and V by 7 bases; bases with no gene match: 9. The CDR3 length is 15 residues. Germline CDR1 MGHRA, CDR2 YSYEKL. The CDR3 bases are TGCGCCAGCACCTCTCTAGCGGGGGGGGGCGATGAGCAGTTCTTC. Protein: CASTSLAGGGDEQFF.

This clonotype has a handful of counts. In DNA, the CDR3 is TGTGCCAGCAGCCCCCGGCAGGGTACGAATAGCAATCAGCCCCAGCATTTT. This sequence encodes CASSPRQGTNSNQPQHF. The genes are TRBV3-1 and TRBJ1-5; D perhaps matches TRBD1 (5 bases). The length of the CDR3 is 17 residues. Deletions cut 4 bases from V and 0 bases from J, with 16 bases between. Per germline, CDR1 LGHDT and CDR2 YNNKEL (reference sequence).

The chain joins TRBV20-1 to TRBJ1-6; D call uncertain. Germline values: CDR1 DFQATT, CDR2 SNEGSKA (reference sequence). Deletions cut 0 bases from V and 11 bases from J, with 14 bases between. This CDR3 contains 14 residues. The CDR3 spells CSARDSTEVTPLHF. DNA for the CDR3: TGCAGTGCTAGAGATTCGACTGAGGTGACACCCCTCCACTTT.

This clonotype was seen only a few times. The chain combines TRBV28 with TRBJ2-7; 8 bases align to TRBD1. The trim removed 6 bases at V and 3 bases at J, leaving 10 bases unmatched. The germline CDR1 and CDR2 sequences are MDHEN and SYDVKM. This CDR3 region has 15 residues. The CDR3 loop reads CASRPDRGRGYEQYV. CDR3 in DNA: TGTGCCAGCAGACCAGACAGGGGACGGGGCTACGAGCAGTACGTC.

There are a few counts of this clonotype. This sequence may be a read error, since a much larger clone differs from it by one base. The chain has TRBV12-3 or TRBV12-4 and TRBJ1-2; TRBD1 matches at 7 bases. The CDR3 covers 13 residues. Trimming cost V 4 bases and J 4 bases; bases outside gene matches: 3. CDR3 DNA sequence: TGTGCCAGCAGTTCAACAGGGGCCTATGGCTACACCTTC. Translation gives CASSSTGAYGYTF.

Comments on this clonotype: Being one base from a much bigger clone, this may be a read error. The V call is TRBV7-2, the J call TRBJ1-1; D remains unclear. The CDR3 spans 16 residues. Germline V lookup: CDR1 SGHTA, CDR2 FQGNSA. This CDR3 reads CASSLFPQNMNNEAFF. For the CDR3, the DNA is TGTGCCAGCAGCTTATTTCCCCAGAACATGAACAATGAAGCTTTCTTT.

Remarks on this clonotype: With a much larger clone just one base away, this may be a read error. The V gene is TRBV7-8, the J gene TRBJ2-7; 7 bases map to TRBD1. The CDR3 covers 14 residues. CDR1 and CDR2 from the germline V gene are SGHVS and FQNEAQ. The CDR3 reads CASSSSGQHYDQYF. The CDR3 DNA reads TGTGCCAGCAGCTCGTCGGGACAGCACTACGATCAGTACTTC.

This clonotype occurred a few times. J is TRBJ1-2 and V is TRBV10-3; D unresolved. With 9 bases removed from V and 4 bases from J, the gap between germline ends came to 9 bases. The CDR3 is 11 amino acids. CDR1 ENHRY and CDR2 SYGVKD come from the germline V gene. As DNA, the CDR3 is TGTGCCATTTTCGCCTTCTATGGCTACACCTTC. Translating it yields CAIFAFYGYTF.

V and J are TRBV5-1 and TRBJ1-1; maybe TRBD1 (6 bases). The CDR3 covers 14 residues. The germline V gene encodes CDR1 SGHRS and CDR2 YFSETQ. The V and J ends lost 0 bases and 3 bases respectively, with 9 bases between them. The CDR3 protein is CASSLEQGDTEAFF. CDR3 in DNA: TGCGCCAGCAGCTTGGAACAGGGCGACACTGAAGCTTTCTTT. Combining the CDR3 with reference TRBV5-1 and TRBJ1-1 gives the whole variable domain KAGVTQTPRYLIKTRGQQVTLSCSPISGHRSVSWYQQTPGQGLQFLFEYFSETQRNKGNFPGRFSGRQFSNSRSEMNVSTLELGDSALYLCASSLEQGDTEAFFGQGTRLTVV.

In this sample, this clonotype turned up many times. The CDR3 DNA is TGTGCCAGCAGTTACTACCAAGGGGCGGACACCGGGGAGCTGTTTTTT. Protein sequence: CASSYYQGADTGELFF. V is TRBV6-2 or TRBV6-3 and J is TRBJ2-2; D is perhaps TRBD1 (5 bases). The CDR3 totals 16 residues. In germline, CDR1 is MNHEY, CDR2 SVGEGT. V was pared by 1 base and J by 3 bases, with 12 bases between.

The V gene is TRBV6-2 or TRBV6-3, the J gene TRBJ1-5; tentatively, D is TRBD1 (5 bases). Trimming shortened V by 6 bases and J by 0 bases, and 15 bases separated the two germline ends. Germline V lookup: CDR1 MNHEY, CDR2 SVGEGT. The CDR3 loop spans 16 amino acids. CDR3 coding DNA: TGTGCCAGCAGGGACGACAGACCTTATAGCAATCAGCCCCAGCATTTT. It specifies CASRDDRPYSNQPQHF.

The chain recombines TRBV7-9 with TRBJ1-6; tentative D call: TRBD1 (6 bases). Germline-derived CDR1 and CDR2 are SEHNR and FQNEAQ (reference sequence). V dropped 5 bases and J dropped 11 bases, with 19 bases sitting between them. This CDR3 region has 15 residues. CDR3 loop: CASSRGAVLGTPLHF. The CDR3 DNA follows: TGTGCCAGCAGCCGGGGGGCAGTCTTGGGGACACCCCTCCACTTT.

V gene TRBV6-6 combines with J gene TRBJ2-5; no clear D gene. Germline CDR1 is MNHNY and CDR2 is SVGAGI (reference sequence). This CDR3 region has 17 residues. Trimming cost V 0 bases and J 2 bases, with 16 bases left between them. The DNA for the CDR3 is TGTGCCAGCAGTTACTCAACTGCCCCTTTCCGGCAAGAGACCCAGTACTTC. It is translated as CASSYSTAPFRQETQYF.

The rearrangement joins TRBV19 to TRBJ1-5, with a tentative D call TRBD1 (6 bases). There are 15 residues in the CDR3. Germline V gene data show CDR1 as LNHDA and CDR2 as SQIVND (reference sequence). V was trimmed by 6 bases and J by 6 bases, leaving 18 bases between them. Written as DNA, the CDR3 is TGTGCCAGTAGCCCTACCGCAACAGGGACTCAGCCCCAGCATTTT. The encoded protein is CASSPTATGTQPQHF.

This clonotype has a handful of counts. This sequence joins TRBV27 and TRBJ2-1, with 9 nucleotides matching TRBD2. Germline V CDR1 and CDR2: MNHEY, SMNVEV (reference sequence). Germline trimming cut 7 bases from V and 9 bases from J; bases unmatched to any gene: 10. The CDR3 runs to 14 residues. The CDR3 DNA follows: TGTGCCAGCAACTGGGCTAGCGGGGTTGGTGAGCAGTTCTTC. Translating it yields CASNWASGVGEQFF.

The V and J genes are TRBV2 and TRBJ1-1; possibly TRBD1 for D (5 bases). With 5 bases removed from V and 7 bases from J, the gap between germline ends came to 8 bases. This CDR3 spans 11 amino acids. Germline lookup yields CDR1 SNHLY and CDR2 FYNNEI. The CDR3 loop is CASSYDSEAFF. The CDR3, as DNA: TGTGCCAGCAGTTACGACAGTGAAGCTTTCTTT. The full variable domain, completed using reference TRBV2 and TRBJ1-1, is EPEVTQTPSHQVTQMGQEVILRCVPISNHLYFYWYRQILGQKVEFLVSFYNNEISEKSEIFDDQFSVERPDGSNFTLKIRSTKLEDSAMYFCASSYDSEAFFGQGTRLTVV.

This clonotype was detected ten times or more. This sequence joins TRBV7-9 and TRBJ1-5, with D tentatively TRBD1 (6 bases). Trimming cost V 4 bases and J 5 bases, with 12 bases left between them. This CDR3 contains 14 residues. Germline V gene sequence: CDR1 SEHNR, CDR2 FQNEAQ (reference sequence). CDR3 nucleotide sequence: TGTGCCAGCAGCTCGGGGACAAACTATCAGCCCCAGCATTTT. Amino acid sequence: CASSSGTNYQPQHF.

This chain connects TRBV19 to TRBJ1-5, with a weak D call TRBD1 (5 bases). The length of the CDR3 is 15 residues. CDR1 is LNHDA and CDR2 is SQIVND in the germline V gene (reference sequence). Trimming pared 7 bases from V and 5 bases from J, leaving 18 bases between. The DNA for the CDR3 is TGTGCCAGTAAAATGGTTCGACAGCGCGATCAGCCCCAGCATTTT. It encodes CASKMVRQRDQPQHF.